This TCR beta chain is from a study of blood T cell repertoires in COVID-19. Produced via immunoSEQ multiplex PCR; TCRdb's table is partial and in-frame only. The sample lists about 190,000 clones, around 78% seen once, with around 2.8% in the top ten. The V gene's germline CDR1 is GTSNPN and CDR2 SVGIG (reference sequence). This CDR3 is 15 amino acids long. Losses at the gene ends were 1 base for V and 4 bases for J; bases not matched to a gene: 5. This sequence originates from an elderly woman with active or convalescent COVID-19. This chain links TRBV30 with TRBJ2-2; the match to TRBD2 covers 8 bases. The sequenced sample consisted of peripheral blood. The CDR3, as DNA: TGTGCCTGGAGTGCGACTAGCGTGGTCACCGGGGAGCTGTTTTTT. As protein: CAWSATSVVTGELFF.